The TCR beta chain described here comes from a study of shared clonotypes between healthy human individuals (dated by TCRdb to the early 2020s). For the study in its entirety: The cohort comprised a couple of women and a few men aged 18 to 49 years. For each donor, CD4 naive and CD4 memory were each run on three plates, CD8 naive on two plates, and CD8 memory on one plate. To estimate repertoire size and how much clonotype sharing occurs between individuals, the study deeply sequenced the blood TCR repertoires of several healthy adults. Libraries were prepared and TCR repertoires were sequenced by different laboratories using diverse techniques, in order to increase sequencing depth and limit assay-specific biases. Between about 0.94 and 8.9 billion PBMCs per donor were obtained by leukapheresis.

For this clone: This receptor's antigen is unknown. Qualities for individual bases were not recorded, and no much larger clone is one base off.

General findings and caveats noted by the study authors: The small number of donors limited the genetic and exposure-history diversity represented. Incomplete sequencing was indicated by rarefaction of sorted-subset datasets, despite the large sequencing depth. Compared with non-shared clonotypes, clonotypes shared by all four sorted-subset donors had higher generation probabilities. Only blood was sampled, and tissue TCR repertoires likely differ from those in blood. Sharing across a few donors was observed for roughly 5% of naive CD4, less than 4% of naive CD8, over 2% of memory CD4, and about 0.4% of memory CD8 clonotypes. Based on pairwise subsampling, the degree of clonotype sharing among donors was expected to be affected by sequencing depth. Larger estimated clonotype richness was generally found for naive subsets than for memory subsets.

Using the deep immunoSEQ assay, TCR CDR3 regions were amplified from genomic DNA by multiplex PCR. For each cell subset, the extracted genomic DNA was distributed evenly across all wells of several immunoSEQ 96-well plates, and each plate served as one replicate. Each replicate PCR for sorted subsets received around 0.2 ug genomic DNA, equal to roughly 30,000 T cell genomes. Purified libraries were quantified with a Qubit 3.0 fluorometer, sized on a Bioanalyzer 2100, and re-quantified with the KAPA Library Quantification kit. Every immunoSEQ 96-well plate was sequenced on a dedicated single-read 150-cycle Illumina NextSeq 550 flow cell. In the authors' own workflow: Because only junctional sequences without quality scores were contained in the immunoSEQ output, filtering matching that applied to full-length reads could not be performed. To assign V/J genes and CDR3, sequences were annotated against IMGT germline references using PyIR, a Python wrapper for IgBLAST v1.9. Any read was removed if the V/J assignment was weak (E-value above 1e-6), the CDR3 was missing, or the read contained stop codons, out-of-frame junctions, or ambiguous translated residues. V3J clonotypes were defined as sequences sharing an identical inferred V gene, J gene, and CDR3 amino acid sequence. Percentage overlap between repertoires was calculated by dividing the number of shared unique clonotypes by the size of the smaller repertoire. RTK rarefaction, the Chao1 estimator, and Recon v2.1 estimates of unobserved clonotypes were used to assess repertoire richness. OLGA was used to compute generation probabilities for all TCRbeta clonotypes that the gDNA method yielded from a handful of donors. TCRdb's version of the immuneACCESS table is confined to in-frame rearrangements and falls short of the full clone set. An unresolved V gene accounts for under half of the shortfall where checked; the remainder is of unknown origin. Clonal size and the V and J genes are those of that table, whereas D and trimming came from the DNA. Counted in this sample were 2 million to 3 million clones; 85% to 95% of them appeared once. Over 0.12% of the sample belongs to the ten largest clones.

V loses 3 bases of germline sequence and J loses 4 bases, and the interval between the two ends is 14 bases. The germline V gene specifies KGHSH as CDR1 and LQKENI as CDR2. The CDR3 spans 15 residues, from the cysteine through the phenylalanine. Only the CDR3 region is kept as DNA, spanning 45 bases read in frame from base 1. The donors were healthy, HIV-negative adults who had no recently reported acute infections or vaccinations. All donors were Caucasian adults living in Nashville, Tennessee, USA. Magnetic negative selection was used to enrich CD4+ T cells, after which naive cells were positively selected on CD45RA and the negative fraction became the memory subset. Blood was obtained by leukapheresis, after which PBMCs were separated by Ficoll-Histopaque density gradient centrifugation and cryopreserved in liquid nitrogen vapor phase. Analytical flow cytometry was used to check the purity and quantity of each magnetically sorted T cell population. From each sorted fraction, genomic DNA was isolated and quantified by UV absorbance on a Nanodrop 2000c.

Sequenced: naive CD4+ T cells sorted from blood. Taken with the paper, the label for cell subset or site translates to: CD45RA+ positively selected. The origin of this receptor is a man younger than 35 in good health. The V and J segments used are TRBV18 and TRBJ2-3, with the D assignment possibly TRBD1 or TRBD2, given 5 matching bases for each. The CDR3 corresponds to CASSPLGDEADTQYF. In nucleotides, the sequence is TGTGCCAGCTCACCTTTGGGGGATGAAGCAGATACGCAGTATTTT.